This note documents a single TCR beta chain sequence. The antigen remains unidentified. The primer mix had 60 Vbeta and 13 Jbeta primers. TCRdb keeps only in-frame clones here, not all; method: immunoSEQ multiplex PCR. The sample includes fewer than 250,000 clones, approximately 79% of them seen just once. This sample stems from a study of cytomegalovirus exposure and HLA in healthy donors. General study results and limits: The HLA-A and HLA-B alleles of most subjects were reportedly predicted accurately from TCR beta sequences.

This CDR3 has 15 residues. The germline V gene has CDR1 LNHDA and CDR2 SQIVND (reference sequence). V was pared by 5 bases and J by 1 base, with 11 bases between. Input material: PBMCs. The TCR was taken from a male donor in good health and CMV-seronegative. The chain uses TRBV19 and TRBJ1-4; D possibly corresponds to TRBD1 (6 bases). CDR3 coding DNA: TGTGCCAGTAGTCCGACAGGCCAAACTAATGAAAAACTGTTTTTT. Its translation is CASSPTGQTNEKLFF.